These T cell receptor beta chains were read from a single sample in a study of shared clonotypes between healthy human individuals. Here immunoSEQ multiplex PCR was the method, and the copy in TCRdb shows in-frame clones only, minus some. The top ten hold around 0.13% of the sample, which has some 2,000,000 clones, around 95% seen once. Material: naive CD4+ T cells sorted from blood. Every receptor here comes from a man aged 18 to 30 in good health. CDR3s include the opening cysteine and the closing phenylalanine or tryptophan. Fields, in order: CDR3 DNA, CDR3 protein, CDR3 length, D gene, V gene, J gene, clone size. D genes are given only for firm matches. Only some rows state a clone size, as once, few, many or a class for expanded clones.

TGTGCCAGCAGCTTAGATACTACTTTCGGGGAGCTGTTTTTT	CASSLDTTFGELFF	14	-	TRBV7-6	TRBJ2-2	-
TGTGCCTGGAACGACGGTAGCACAGATACGCAGTATTTT	CAWNDGSTDTQYF	13	-	TRBV30	TRBJ2-3	-
TGTGTCTTACAGGGGGCAGGAACTGAAGCTTTCTTT	CVLQGAGTEAFF	12	TRBD1	TRBV28	TRBJ1-1	-
TGCGCCAGCAGCCTAAATGGCGGTCAGCCCCAGCATTTT	CASSLNGGQPQHF	13	-	TRBV10-2	TRBJ1-5	-
TGTGCCAGCAGCCCTGCAACTAATGAAAAACTGTTTTTT	CASSPATNEKLFF	13	-	TRBV7-8	TRBJ1-4	-
TGTGCCAGCAGGAGAAGGGGGACATATGGGACCGGGGAGCTGTTTTTT	CASRRRGTYGTGELFF	16	-	TRBV27	TRBJ2-2	-
TGTGCCAGCAGTTTATCTAAAGTCTACGAGCAGTACTTC	CASSLSKVYEQYF	13	-	TRBV27	TRBJ2-7	-
TGCAGCGTTGAAGTCGGCAGGGGTGATACTAATGAAAAACTGTTTTTT	CSVEVGRGDTNEKLFF	16	-	TRBV29-1	TRBJ1-4	-
TGTGCCAGCTCATCCGGACGGAGCACCTACGAGCAGTACTTC	CASSSGRSTYEQYF	14	-	TRBV18	TRBJ2-7	-
TGTGCCAGCAGCTTAGGGGACAGGGACAACTATGGCTACACCTTC	CASSLGDRDNYGYTF	15	TRBD1	TRBV5-4	TRBJ1-2	-
TGTGCCAGCACCAAGGGGGGGTTCTCCTACGAGCAGTACTTC	CASTKGGFSYEQYF	14	-	TRBV6-5	TRBJ2-7	-
TGCGCCAGCAGCAGCGGGGCGTCAGAGACCCAGTACTTC	CASSSGASETQYF	13	TRBD2	TRBV5-1	TRBJ2-5	-
TGTGCCTGGAGCGGGGGGGATGGCAATCAGCCCCAGCATTTT	CAWSGGDGNQPQHF	14	-	TRBV30	TRBJ1-5	-
TGCGCCAGCAGCCAGCCCGGACAAAATCAGCCCCAGCATTTT	CASSQPGQNQPQHF	14	-	TRBV4-1	TRBJ1-5	-
TGTGCCAGCACCGGAAGGGGAGGCTCTGGAAACACCATATATTTT	CASTGRGGSGNTIYF	15	-	TRBV6-5	TRBJ1-3	-
TGTGCCAGCCTTGATTGGGGCTATGAAAAACTGTTTTTT	CASLDWGYEKLFF	13	-	TRBV2	TRBJ1-4	-
TGCGCCAGCAGCCAAGATCTAAAAAAAAGTGACAGCCTTAATGAAAAACTGTTTTTT	CASSQDLKKSDSLNEKLFF	19	-	TRBV4-1	TRBJ1-4	-
TGCGCCAGCAGCACGAGGACGTACAATGAGCAGTTCTTC	CASSTRTYNEQFF	13	-	TRBV5-1	TRBJ2-1	-
TGTGCCAGAAGCTTGGTGGGGACACGGGTGACACCCCTCCACTTT	CARSLVGTRVTPLHF	15	-	TRBV5-3	TRBJ1-6	-
TGTGCCAGCAGTCGGACGGCAACTAATGAAAAACTGTTTTTT	CASSRTATNEKLFF	14	-	TRBV6-5	TRBJ1-4	-
TGTGCCAGCAGTTCACCAGGCTCGCCTAATGAAAAACTGTTTTTT	CASSSPGSPNEKLFF	15	-	TRBV28	TRBJ1-4	-
TGTGCCAGCAGGGCCCTCGGGTGGGGGGATAAAACTGAAGCTTTCTTT	CASRALGWGDKTEAFF	16	-	TRBV28	TRBJ1-1	-
TGTGCCAGCAGTGGGAGTCAGGTTTTAAGTGGCTACACCTTC	CASSGSQVLSGYTF	14	-	TRBV2	TRBJ1-2	-
TGTGCCAGCAGTAGGTTAGCGGGGGGATCCTACGAGCAGTACTTC	CASSRLAGGSYEQYF	15	TRBD2	TRBV6-5	TRBJ2-7	-
TGTGCCTGGAGTGTGGTTTTCGGAAGTATTGTGACCACTGAAGCTTTCTTT	CAWSVVFGSIVTTEAFF	17	-	TRBV30	TRBJ1-1	-
TGTGCCAGCAGCTCCATGGGGGTTGGTCGAATCTATGGCTACACCTTC	CASSSMGVGRIYGYTF	16	-	TRBV9	TRBJ1-2	once
TGTGCCAGCAGTGTAGAGGGTAATTCACCCCTCCACTTT	CASSVEGNSPLHF	13	-	TRBV2	TRBJ1-6	-
TGTGCCATCAGCCCGAGTGGACAGGGGGCTATGAGGTTCACAGATACGCAGTATTTT	CAISPSGQGAMRFTDTQYF	19	TRBD1	TRBV10-3	TRBJ2-3	-
TGTGCCAGCAGTGCCTTCGGAGGGGGCGCATCCGGCTACACCTTC	CASSAFGGGASGYTF	15	TRBD1	TRBV6-5	TRBJ1-2	-
TGCGCCAGCAGCTTTGGACTAGCGGAAGAGACCCAGTACTTC	CASSFGLAEETQYF	14	TRBD2	TRBV5-1	TRBJ2-5	few
TGTGCCAGCAGCTCCGTTTTGGGTTGGGATACGCAGTATTTT	CASSSVLGWDTQYF	14	-	TRBV9	TRBJ2-3	-
TGTGCCAGCAGCCAAGCGGGAGCAGATACGCAGTATTTT	CASSQAGADTQYF	13	TRBD2	TRBV11-2	TRBJ2-3	-
TGTGCCAGCAGCGGCCGGAGGACCCAGTACTTC	CASSGRRTQYF	11	-	TRBV5-8	TRBJ2-5	-
TGCGCCAGCAGCTTGGCAGGTGTTAGCAATCAGCCCCAGCATTTT	CASSLAGVSNQPQHF	15	-	TRBV5-1	TRBJ1-5	-
TGTGCCAGCAGCCCCAACCCGGGACAGGGATTGGGAACTGAAGCTTTCTTT	CASSPNPGQGLGTEAFF	17	TRBD1	TRBV16	TRBJ1-1	-
TGTGCCAGCAGTTACTCGAATTCAGGGGGCTTTGGCTACACCTTC	CASSYSNSGGFGYTF	15	TRBD1	TRBV6-5	TRBJ1-2	-
TGTGCCATCAGCGCCGGACAGGGGGTTGGTCAGCCCCAGCATTTT	CAISAGQGVGQPQHF	15	TRBD1	TRBV10-3	TRBJ1-5	-
TGTGCCAGCAGCTTAGCCGGGACAGGGAGTAACGAGCAGTACTTC	CASSLAGTGSNEQYF	15	TRBD1	TRBV7-9	TRBJ2-7	-
TGCGCCAGCAGCTCGGGAACGGGTACCTACAATGAGCAGTTCTTC	CASSSGTGTYNEQFF	15	-	TRBV5-1	TRBJ2-1	-
TGTGCCAGCAGACGGGGGACAGGGACGGTAAGCACTGAAGCTTTCTTT	CASRRGTGTVSTEAFF	16	TRBD1	TRBV27	TRBJ1-1	-
TGTGCCAGCAGCGCAACACAGGGGTGGAACACTGAAGCTTTCTTT	CASSATQGWNTEAFF	15	TRBD1	TRBV5-4	TRBJ1-1	-
TGTGCCAGCAAAATAGGGTTAACCGGGGAGCTGTTTTTT	CASKIGLTGELFF	13	-	TRBV7-2	TRBJ2-2	-
TGTGCCAGCAGTGAAGCGCGGGGGCGTCGGACCCAGTACTTC	CASSEARGRRTQYF	14	-	TRBV25-1	TRBJ2-5	-
TGTGCCAGCAGCCACCGGGACAGGGTCCCAGATACGCAGTATTTT	CASSHRDRVPDTQYF	15	TRBD1	TRBV5-4	TRBJ2-3	-
TGTGCCAGCAGTACTACCAGGGGGTTGGCTAATGAAAAACTGTTTTTT	CASSTTRGLANEKLFF	16	TRBD1	TRBV27	TRBJ1-4	once
TGTGCCATCAGTGAGTCGGCAGGCAATAGCTATGGCTACACCTTC	CAISESAGNSYGYTF	15	-	TRBV10-3	TRBJ1-2	-
TGTGCCAGCAGTTCACCGGGACTCCAGAACACTGAAGCTTTCTTT	CASSSPGLQNTEAFF	15	-	TRBV6-6	TRBJ1-1	-
TGTGCCAGCGGCCCCCGCGGGGGGCTAACCGAGCAGTACTTC	CASGPRGGLTEQYF	14	TRBD2	TRBV7-2	TRBJ2-7	-
TGTGCCAGCAGCGCAGGACTAGCGGGGATCAATGAGCAGTTCTTC	CASSAGLAGINEQFF	15	TRBD2	TRBV7-2	TRBJ2-1	-
TGCGCCAGCAGCCAAGGAAGAACATTCGGAGAGACCCAGTACTTC	CASSQGRTFGETQYF	15	-	TRBV4-1	TRBJ2-5	-
TGTGCCAGCAGCCAACTCAGGACAGCCCCTGATCAGCCCCAGCATTTT	CASSQLRTAPDQPQHF	16	-	TRBV14	TRBJ1-5	-
TGTGCCAGCAGCTTGGGGCCTCGGGAGACCCAGTACTTC	CASSLGPRETQYF	13	-	TRBV5-8	TRBJ2-5	-
TGTGCCAGCTCACCAAACACTGGAAACACCATATATTTT	CASSPNTGNTIYF	13	-	TRBV18	TRBJ1-3	-